These 17 T cell receptor beta chains originate from one sample sequenced in a study of blood T cell repertoires in COVID-19. Generated by immunoSEQ multiplex PCR, the TCRdb table keeps only in-frame clones and is missing some. The sample lists roughly 67,000 clones, 85% to 90% seen once, with more than 3.5% in the top ten. Sequencing used peripheral blood. These receptors came from a middle-aged man with acute or convalescent COVID-19.

The table lists this clone with a count of one. This chain joins TRBV5-6 and TRBJ2-7; perhaps TRBD2 as D (5 bases). V dropped 0 bases and J dropped 3 bases, with 13 bases sitting between them. Germline lookup yields CDR1 SGHDT and CDR2 YYEEEE. The length of the CDR3 is 15 residues. CDR3 DNA: TGTGCCAGCAGCTTGGTGACTACTACCCTCTACGAGCAGTACTTC. This encodes CASSLVTTTLYEQYF.

The chain joins TRBV5-8 to TRBJ1-6; 7 bases align to TRBD1. Germline V CDR1 and CDR2: SGHTS, YDEGEE. This CDR3 has 15 residues. Trimming cost V 4 bases and J 7 bases; bases outside gene matches: 8. In DNA form, the CDR3 reads TGTGCCAGCAGCCCTGCCGACAGGGAGAATTCACCCCTCCACTTT. It translates to CASSPADRENSPLHF.

V usage is TRBV25-1 and J usage is TRBJ2-3, with D possibly matching TRBD1 (6 bases). Germline CDR1 is MGHDK and CDR2 is SYGVNS. V dropped 2 bases and J dropped 4 bases, with 19 bases sitting between them. CDR3 size: 17 residues. CDR3 DNA sequence: TGTGCCAGCAGTGAAGGCCCCGGGACAAGCGGTTCAGATACGCAGTATTTT. Translating it yields CASSEGPGTSGSDTQYF.

The rearrangement links TRBV7-6 to TRBJ1-6; TRBD1 matches 8 bases. CDR1 is SGHVS and CDR2 is FNYEAQ in the germline V gene. Losses at the gene ends were 1 base for V and 6 bases for J; bases not matched to a gene: 17. The length of the CDR3 is 20 residues. The CDR3 protein is CASSLVAPNPGQEFNSPLHF. In DNA form, the CDR3 reads TGTGCCAGCAGCTTAGTTGCCCCAAATCCGGGACAGGAATTTAATTCACCCCTCCACTTT. Supplemented by reference TRBV7-6 and TRBJ1-6, the full variable domain reads GAGVSQSPRYKVTKRGQDVALRCDPISGHVSLYWYRQALGQGPEFLTYFNYEAQQDKSGLPNDRFSAERPEGSISTLTIQRTEQRDSAMYRCASSLVAPNPGQEFNSPLHFGNGTRLTVT.

This chain connects TRBV30 to TRBJ2-1, with a tentative D call TRBD2 (6 bases). The CDR3 is made up of 16 amino acids. The germline V gene encodes CDR1 GTSNPN and CDR2 SVGIG (reference sequence). V lost 4 bases and J lost 2, with 18 bases in between. CDR3 nucleotides: TGTGCCTGGAAACGGGCCGGGAGACTGGCCTACAATGAGCAGTTCTTC. Translation gives CAWKRAGRLAYNEQFF.

This clone has only one observation. The chain joins TRBV5-1 to TRBJ2-7; 12 bases are a match to TRBD2. The CDR3 length is 17 residues. With V trimmed by 4 bases and J by 2 bases, 10 bases remained unmatched. Germline CDR1 reads SGHRS; CDR2 reads YFSETQ. The CDR3 spells CASSPSTSGSRPYEQYF. The CDR3 nucleotides read TGCGCCAGCAGCCCGTCGACTAGCGGGAGTCGGCCCTACGAGCAGTACTTC.

J is TRBJ1-6 and V is TRBV3-1 (or the pseudogene TRBV3-2), with D tentatively TRBD1 (5 bases). The V end lost 3 bases, the J end lost 14 bases, and 11 bases lay between the germline ends. Germline CDR1 reads LGHDT; CDR2 reads YNNKEL (reference sequence). The CDR3 consists of 12 residues. CDR3 DNA sequence: TGTGCCAGCAGCCAGGGACTAACGTCCCTCCACTTT. Translating gives CASSQGLTSLHF.

This clone was detected only a few times. The chain couples TRBV10-3 to TRBJ1-2, with D tentatively TRBD1 (6 bases). V dropped 6 bases and J dropped 4 bases, with 15 bases sitting between them. Looked up from germline, CDR1 is ENHRY and CDR2 is SYGVKD. The CDR3 is 14 residues long. The CDR3 DNA sequence: TGTGCCATCAGGATTACAGGGATCGGCTATGGCTACACCTTC. This sequence encodes CAIRITGIGYGYTF.

J is TRBJ1-6 and V is TRBV25-1; 7 positions match TRBD1. J was trimmed by 4 bases and V by 5 bases; bases with no gene match: 5. There are 15 residues in the CDR3. Germline V lookup: CDR1 MGHDK, CDR2 SYGVNS. Written as DNA, the CDR3 is TGTGCCAGCAGTTCACAGGGGAATTATAATTCACCCCTCCACTTT. This sequence encodes CASSSQGNYNSPLHF.

This chain joins TRBV27 and TRBJ2-1; 10 bases line up with TRBD1. CDR3 length: 16 residues. The germline gives CDR1 MNHEY, CDR2 SMNVEV (reference sequence). The ends lost 2 bases at V and 4 bases at J; junction bases unmatched: 5. CDR3 sequence reads: CASSLKTGGLYNEQFF. The CDR3 region has the DNA TGTGCCAGCAGTTTAAAGACAGGGGGCTTATACAATGAGCAGTTCTTC.

This chain connects TRBV29-1 to TRBJ1-1; a possible D gene is TRBD1 (5 bases). Germline V lookup: CDR1 SQVTM, CDR2 ANQGSEA. V dropped 8 bases and J dropped 1 base, with 14 bases sitting between them. The CDR3 loop spans 13 amino acids. The CDR3 nucleotides are TGCAGCACGGCCCTCACAGGGAACACTGAAGCTTTCTTT. Translation gives CSTALTGNTEAFF. Looking up the rest from reference TRBV29-1 and TRBJ1-1 gives the full variable domain: SAVISQKPSRDICQRGTSLTIQCQVDSQVTMMFWYRQQPGQSLTLIATANQGSEATYESGFVIDKFPISRPNLTFSTLTVSNMSPEDSSIYLCSTALTGNTEAFFGQGTRLTVV.

This chain connects TRBV10-3 to TRBJ1-2, with TRBD1 matching over 8 bases. The germline V gene has CDR1 ENHRY and CDR2 SYGVKD. The ends lost 6 bases at V and 5 bases at J; junction bases unmatched: 5. This CDR3 spans 13 amino acids. CDR3 sequence: CAISTDRGYGYTF. CDR3 coding DNA: TGTGCCATCAGCACCGACAGGGGATATGGCTACACCTTC.

The rearrangement joins TRBV6-5 to TRBJ2-2, with 7 bases identical to TRBD1. Germline V lookup: CDR1 MNHEY, CDR2 SVGAGI. After removal of 10 bases from V and 4 bases from J, the junction contained 9 bases not matched to a gene. CDR3 length equals 14 residues. Written as DNA, the CDR3 is TGTGCCACCAGAGTGACAGGGACCACCGGGGAGCTGTTTTTT. This codes for CATRVTGTTGELFF.

This clone was detected only a few times. V usage is TRBV18 and J usage is TRBJ1-1; 8 bases align to TRBD1. The CDR3 contains 17 residues. V shed 0 bases and J 0 bases; nucleotides not matched to a gene: 6. Germline lookup yields CDR1 KGHSH and CDR2 LQKENI. CDR3: CASSPPGTGAMNTEAFF. The CDR3 DNA sequence: TGTGCCAGCTCACCACCCGGGACAGGTGCTATGAACACTGAAGCTTTCTTT.

The chain carries TRBV4-2 and TRBJ2-1; a weak D match, TRBD1 (6 bases). The CDR3 runs to 15 residues. In germline, CDR1 is LGHNA, CDR2 YNFKEQ. Trimming stripped 0 bases from V and 7 bases from J, with 13 bases between. The CDR3 DNA is TGTGCCAGCAGCCAAGATCCGGGACATCAGAATGAGCAGTTCTTC. Translating it yields CASSQDPGHQNEQFF.

This clone was found once. The chain has TRBV11-1 and TRBJ2-2; 8 bases agree with TRBD2. Losses at the gene ends were 6 bases for V and 8 bases for J; bases not matched to a gene: 11. The CDR3 covers 15 residues. Germline assignment: CDR1 SGHAT and CDR2 FQDESV (reference sequence). Here the CDR3 reads CASSRRGGASGELFF. CDR3 nucleotide sequence: TGTGCCAGCAGTCGCCGGGGGGGCGCGTCAGGGGAGCTGTTTTTT.

The chain joins TRBV27 to TRBJ1-4; D is possibly TRBD1 (5 bases). Germline lookup yields CDR1 MNHEY and CDR2 SMNVEV (reference sequence). The V gene lost 1 base and the J gene lost 0 bases, with 9 bases spanning the gap. This CDR3 spans 16 amino acids. CDR3 DNA: TGTGCCAGCAGTTTATTCGGAGGGGCAACTAATGAAAAACTGTTTTTT. This encodes CASSLFGGATNEKLFF.